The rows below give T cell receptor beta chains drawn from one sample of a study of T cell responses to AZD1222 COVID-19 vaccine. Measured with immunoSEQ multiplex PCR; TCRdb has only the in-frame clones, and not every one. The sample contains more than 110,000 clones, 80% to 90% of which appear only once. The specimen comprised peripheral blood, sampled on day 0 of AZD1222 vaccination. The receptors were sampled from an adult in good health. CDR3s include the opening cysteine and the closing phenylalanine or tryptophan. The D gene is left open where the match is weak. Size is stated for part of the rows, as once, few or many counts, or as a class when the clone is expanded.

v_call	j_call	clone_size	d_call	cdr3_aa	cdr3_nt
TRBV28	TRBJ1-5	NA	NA	CASSVINNNQPQHF	TGTGCCAGCAGTGTCATAAATAACAATCAGCCCCAGCATTTT
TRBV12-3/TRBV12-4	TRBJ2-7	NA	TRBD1	CASSRTGGYEQYF	TGTGCCAGCAGCAGGACAGGGGGCTACGAGCAGTACTTC
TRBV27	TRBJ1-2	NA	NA	CASSLSGQTGYTF	TGTGCCAGCAGTTTATCGGGGCAAACTGGCTACACCTTC
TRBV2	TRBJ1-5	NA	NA	CASSPTRVGNQPQHF	TGTGCCAGCAGCCCCACCAGAGTTGGCAATCAGCCCCAGCATTTT
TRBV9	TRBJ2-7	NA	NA	CASSVDPGGFDEQYF	TGTGCCAGCAGCGTAGATCCAGGGGGGTTCGACGAGCAGTACTTC
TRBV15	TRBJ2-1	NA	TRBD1	CATSQDRNNEQFF	TGTGCCACCAGCCAGGACAGGAACAATGAGCAGTTCTTC
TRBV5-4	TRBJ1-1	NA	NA	CASSLGRGRIPEAFF	TGTGCCAGCAGCTTGGGAAGGGGACGCATTCCTGAAGCTTTCTTT
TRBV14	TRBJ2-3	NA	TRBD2	CASSQTAGGVQDTQYF	TGTGCCAGCAGCCAGACAGCGGGAGGGGTTCAAGATACGCAGTATTTT
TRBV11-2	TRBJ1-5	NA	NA	CASSTGYQPQHF	TGTGCCAGCAGCACGGGCTATCAGCCCCAGCATTTT
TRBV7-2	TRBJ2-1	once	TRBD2	CASSLVGTSGQSNEQFF	TGTGCCAGCAGCTTAGTGGGGACTAGCGGACAAAGCAATGAGCAGTTCTTC
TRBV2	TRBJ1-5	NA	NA	CASRGTANVLSNQPQHF	TGTGCCAGCAGAGGGACCGCCAACGTGTTGAGCAATCAGCCCCAGCATTTT
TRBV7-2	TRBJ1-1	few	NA	CASSLEGGYTEAFF	TGTGCCAGCAGCTTAGAGGGGGGGTACACTGAAGCTTTCTTT
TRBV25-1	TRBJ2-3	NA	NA	CASSEQTDTQYF	TGTGCCAGCAGCGAACAAACAGATACGCAGTATTTT
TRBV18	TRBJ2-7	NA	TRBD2	CASSHTSGRAYEQYF	TGTGCCAGCTCACACACTAGCGGGAGGGCCTACGAGCAGTACTTC
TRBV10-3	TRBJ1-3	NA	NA	CAIRTRTDHSGNTIYF	TGTGCCATCAGAACACGGACAGACCACTCTGGAAACACCATATATTTT
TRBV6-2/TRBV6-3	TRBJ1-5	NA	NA	CASSSGTWNREPQHF	TGTGCCAGCAGTTCCGGGACATGGAATCGAGAGCCCCAGCATTTT
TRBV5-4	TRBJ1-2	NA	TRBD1	CASSLPRTGRGYTF	TGTGCCAGCAGCTTGCCCCGGACAGGGAGAGGCTACACCTTC
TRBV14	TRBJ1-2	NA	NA	CASSPGVGYTF	TGTGCCAGCAGCCCTGGGGTGGGCTACACCTTC
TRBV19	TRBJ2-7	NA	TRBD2	CASTPNGGRPYEQYF	TGTGCCAGTACCCCGAATGGCGGGAGACCCTACGAGCAGTACTTC
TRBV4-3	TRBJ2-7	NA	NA	CASSQERGFDEQYF	TGCGCCAGCAGCCAAGAAAGGGGGTTCGACGAGCAGTACTTC
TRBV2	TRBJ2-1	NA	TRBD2	CASIPSGSFYNEQFF	TGTGCCAGCATCCCTAGCGGGAGTTTCTACAATGAGCAGTTCTTC
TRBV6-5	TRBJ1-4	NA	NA	CASRTFDSQEKLFF	TGTGCCAGCAGGACGTTCGACAGCCAAGAAAAACTGTTTTTT
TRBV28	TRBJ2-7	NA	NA	CASGGREVGQYF	TGTGCCAGCGGGGGGAGAGAAGTTGGGCAGTACTTC
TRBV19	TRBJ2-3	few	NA	CASSITSRGNTDTQYF	TGTGCCAGTAGTATCACGTCCCGTGGGAACACAGATACGCAGTATTTT
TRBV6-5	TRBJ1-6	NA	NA	CASSRVGNSPLHF	TGTGCCAGCAGCCGGGTTGGTAATTCACCCCTCCACTTT
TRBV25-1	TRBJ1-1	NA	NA	CASSPRAQRVNTEAFF	TGTGCCAGCAGTCCCCGGGCGCAGCGGGTGAACACTGAAGCTTTCTTT
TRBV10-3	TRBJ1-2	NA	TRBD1	CAITRGADGYTF	TGTGCCATCACCAGGGGGGCCGATGGCTACACCTTC
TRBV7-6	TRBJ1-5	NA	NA	CASSLFGGGSNQPQHF	TGTGCCAGCAGCTTATTCGGAGGGGGTTCAAATCAGCCCCAGCATTTT